A selection of T cell receptor beta chains follows, all from one sample in a study of T cells after yellow fever vaccination. TCRdb called the 5' RACE reads again in MiXCR, with one record for every CDR3 protein. The table records about 350,000 distinct CDR3 sequences, around 8.1% of them present only once. Sequencing used PBMCs, obtained roughly 45 days after the first yellow fever vaccination. These receptors were obtained from a man aged 18 to 30 who received the YFV17D yellow fever vaccine. The CDR3 runs from the conserved cysteine through the conserved F or W. Each record gives: clone size, D gene, V gene, J gene, CDR3 length, CDR3 protein, CDR3 DNA. The D gene is left open where the match is weak. Part of the rows lack a size; the others show once, few, many or a class for expanded clones.

few	.	TRBV5-1	TRBJ2-3	14	CASSYNTDTDTQYF	TGCGCCAGCAGCTATAATACCGACACAGATACGCAGTATTTT
few	.	TRBV12-3/TRBV12-4	TRBJ2-7	14	CASSRGRFSYEQYF	TGTGCCAGCAGTCGCGGACGGTTCTCCTACGAGCAGTACTTC
.	TRBD2	TRBV12-3/TRBV12-4	TRBJ2-3	14	CASLTGLGTDTQYF	TGTGCCAGCCTGACCGGACTAGGCACAGATACGCAGTATTTT
.	TRBD1	TRBV5-1	TRBJ2-3	13	CASSLHRGDTQYF	TGCGCCAGCAGCTTGCACAGGGGAGATACGCAGTATTTT
.	.	TRBV6-6	TRBJ2-4	11	CASSRNNIQYF	TGTGCCAGCAGTCGCAATAACATTCAGTACTTC
few	.	TRBV10-3	TRBJ2-5	12	CAIKGEGETQYF	TGTGCCATTAAGGGGGAGGGGGAGACCCAGTACTTC
.	.	TRBV7-8	TRBJ1-5	17	CASSRDDRRYSNQPQHF	TGTGCCAGCAGCAGGGACGACAGACGTTATAGCAATCAGCCCCAGCATTTT
few	TRBD1	TRBV6-6	TRBJ1-4	11	CASTPGQELFF	TGTGCCAGCACCCCGGGACAGGAACTGTTTTTT
.	TRBD2	TRBV7-6	TRBJ2-3	20	CASSRPKGARLAGITDTQYF	TGTGCCAGCAGCCGCCCCAAGGGAGCGAGACTAGCGGGGATCACAGATACGCAGTATTTT
.	TRBD1	TRBV10-3	TRBJ2-4	15	CASSDRGNIKNIQYF	TGTGCCAGTTCGGACAGGGGGAATATCAAAAACATTCAGTACTTC
few	TRBD1	TRBV18	TRBJ1-1	15	CATRGGDRGITEAFF	TGTGCCACCCGAGGCGGGGACAGGGGAATTACTGAAGCTTTCTTT
.	TRBD1	TRBV9	TRBJ1-2	15	CASSVAGQGNYGYTF	TGTGCCAGCAGCGTAGCGGGACAGGGCAACTATGGCTACACCTTC
many	TRBD2	TRBV7-9	TRBJ2-1	17	CASSLPPLAGAPNEQFF	TGTGCCAGCAGCTTACCCCCACTAGCGGGGGCCCCCAATGAGCAGTTCTTC
many	.	TRBV13	TRBJ2-7	14	CASSLGTGPYEQYF	TGTGCCAGCAGCTTAGGTACCGGGCCTTACGAGCAGTACTTC
.	.	TRBV29-1	TRBJ2-5	11	CSVYLGETQYF	TGCAGCGTTTACCTGGGGGAGACCCAGTACTTC
.	.	TRBV18	TRBJ1-5	13	CASSPATVQPQHF	TGTGCCAGCTCCCCCGCGACAGTCCAGCCCCAGCATTTT
.	.	TRBV5-1	TRBJ1-1	17	CASSNARAQYLGTEAFF	TGCGCCAGCAGCAACGCCCGGGCCCAGTACCTAGGCACTGAAGCTTTCTTT
.	.	TRBV28	TRBJ1-1	13	CAGSTGGGTEAFF	TGTGCCGGTTCTACTGGAGGAGGCACTGAAGCTTTCTTT
.	.	TRBV6-1	TRBJ2-3	14	CASSGRKGPDTQYF	TGTGCCAGCAGTGGCCGTAAAGGCCCAGATACGCAGTATTTT
many	.	TRBV7-2	TRBJ1-2	13	CASSLDRTYGYTF	TGCGCCAGCAGCTTAGACAGAACCTATGGCTACACCTTC
few	.	TRBV29-1	TRBJ2-1	12	CSVADRDNEQFF	TGCAGCGTTGCGGACAGAGACAATGAGCAGTTCTTC
many	.	TRBV20-1	TRBJ2-7	13	CSAITDAGDEQYF	TGCAGTGCTATCACCGACGCGGGCGACGAGCAGTACTTC
.	.	TRBV9	TRBJ2-1	13	CASSVVGGSEQFF	TGTGCCAGCAGCGTAGTGGGGGGAAGTGAGCAGTTCTTC
.	.	TRBV11-2	TRBJ2-3	15	CASSRGRGSTDTQYF	TGTGCCAGCAGCCGGGGACGGGGAAGCACAGATACGCAGTATTTT
.	.	TRBV20-1	TRBJ2-2	13	CSASMGIPGELFF	TGCAGTGCTAGTATGGGAATACCCGGGGAGCTGTTTTTT
.	.	TRBV7-3	TRBJ1-4	13	CASSATEGEKLFF	TGTGCCAGCAGCGCTACCGAGGGGGAAAAACTGTTTTTT
few	.	TRBV6-5	TRBJ2-7	13	CASSYTPGSEQYF	TGTGCCAGCAGTTACACTCCGGGATCCGAGCAGTACTTC
.	.	TRBV10-3	TRBJ1-6	15	CAISGSSSYNSPLHF	TGTGCCATCAGTGGGTCAAGCTCCTATAATTCACCCCTCCACTTT
few	.	TRBV18	TRBJ1-5	17	CASSPPSGGDSNQPQHF	TGTGCCAGCTCACCACCCTCGGGCGGCGATAGCAATCAGCCCCAGCATTTT
.	TRBD1	TRBV25-1	TRBJ1-2	16	CASSGPWTGGNYGYTF	TGTGCCAGCAGTGGACCATGGACAGGGGGGAACTATGGCTACACCTTC
few	.	TRBV6-1	TRBJ2-2	15	CASRKGGQVTGELFF	TGTGCCAGCCGGAAAGGGGGACAAGTCACCGGGGAGCTGTTTTTT
few	.	TRBV5-4	TRBJ2-2	14	CASSLELASGELFF	TGTGCCAGCAGCTTGGAACTAGCATCCGGGGAGCTGTTTTTT
.	.	TRBV7-2	TRBJ1-4	15	CASSPQYATNEKLFF	TGTGCCAGCAGCCCTCAGTATGCAACTAATGAAAAACTGTTTTTT
many	.	TRBV7-9	TRBJ2-5	13	CASSPGVGETQYF	TGTGCCAGCAGCCCAGGGGTGGGTGAGACCCAGTACTTC
many	TRBD1	TRBV7-9	TRBJ1-5	14	CASSTTGGNQPQHF	TGTGCCAGTAGTACGACAGGGGGAAATCAGCCCCAGCATTTT
few	.	TRBV6-6	TRBJ2-7	12	CASSYARVEQYF	TGTGCCAGCAGTTACGCCCGCGTCGAGCAGTACTTC
few	.	TRBV5-4	TRBJ2-3	16	CASSLAGSLGTDTQYF	TGTGCCAGCAGCTTGGCCGGCAGCCTCGGCACAGATACGCAGTATTTT
few	TRBD2	TRBV4-1	TRBJ2-3	17	CASSQDASGTSTDTQYF	TGCGCCAGCAGCCAAGACGCTAGCGGGACTAGCACAGATACGCAGTATTTT
many	TRBD1	TRBV5-1	TRBJ1-1	14	CASSSGQMNTEAFF	TGCGCCAGCAGCTCGGGACAGATGAACACTGAAGCTTTCTTT
.	.	TRBV5-5	TRBJ2-7	15	CASSLEHGTSYEQYF	TGTGCCAGCAGCTTGGAGCACGGGACCTCCTACGAGCAGTACTTC
.	.	TRBV5-6	TRBJ1-4	13	CASRGAPNEKLFF	TGTGCCAGCAGAGGGGCACCTAATGAAAAACTGTTTTTT
.	TRBD1	TRBV20-1	TRBJ1-1	14	CSARDPTGGTEAFF	TGCAGTGCTAGAGATCCCACAGGGGGCACTGAAGCTTTCTTT
.	.	TRBV20-1	TRBJ1-1	15	CSARDPTVGGTEAFF	TGCAGTGCTAGAGATCCAACGGTGGGGGGTACTGAAGCTTTCTTT
few	.	TRBV18	TRBJ1-1	12	CASSPYGSEAFF	TGTGCCAGCTCACCATACGGATCTGAAGCTTTCTTT
.	.	TRBV20-1	TRBJ1-1	10	CSAREGFAFF	TGCAGTGCTCGGGAGGGGTTCGCTTTCTTT
few	.	TRBV7-8	TRBJ1-1	16	CASSSLVGWENTEAFF	TGTGCCAGCAGCTCCCTGGTAGGTTGGGAGAACACTGAAGCTTTCTTT
.	TRBD1	TRBV28	TRBJ2-5	14	CASCAGTDRGTQYF	TGTGCCAGCTGTGCCGGGACGGACAGGGGGACCCAGTACTTC
.	.	TRBV28	TRBJ2-5	15	CASRGASRLQETQYF	TGTGCCAGCCGAGGGGCTAGCCGTCTGCAAGAGACCCAGTACTTC
.	.	TRBV5-5	TRBJ1-5	15	CASSSYSGNNQPQHF	TGTGCCAGCAGCTCCTACTCCGGAAACAATCAGCCCCAGCATTTT
.	.	TRBV12-3/TRBV12-4	TRBJ1-1	11	CASSLGVGAFF	TGTGCCAGCAGTTTGGGGGTTGGAGCTTTCTTT
.	.	TRBV7-2	TRBJ2-5	13	CASSLGPLETQYF	TGTGCCAGCAGCTTAGGGCCGTTGGAGACCCAGTACTTC
many	TRBD1	TRBV20-1	TRBJ2-1	15	CSARGTGGSYNEQFF	TGCAGTGCTAGAGGGACAGGGGGCTCCTACAATGAGCAGTTCTTC
many	.	TRBV7-2	TRBJ2-3	14	CASSLRQSTGTQYF	TGTGCCAGCAGCTTAAGACAAAGCACTGGTACGCAGTATTTT
few	.	TRBV7-2	TRBJ1-1	15	CASSFQSSMNTEAFF	TGTGCCAGCAGCTTCCAGTCCTCTATGAACACTGAAGCTTTCTTT